The present TCR beta chain was sequenced within a study of T cells in Graves' hyperthyroidism and ophthalmopathy. This clonotype was seen at least ten times. Amplified TCR beta CDR3 regions derived from RNA transcripts. Primed by the HTBI set, a first-round RT-PCR was run on the TCR CDR3. TCRdb re-analysed the multiplex PCR reads in MiXCR, keeping a single row per CDR3 protein. The sample has around 620,000 distinct CDR3 sequences, more than 13% seen once. This CDR3 is built from 16 residues. Germline values: CDR1 LGHNA, CDR2 YSLEER. The V and J ends lost 0 bases and 3 bases respectively, with 12 bases between them.

V is TRBV4-3 and J is TRBJ2-1, with D hard to call. Sequenced sample: blood. The TCR comes from a woman between 18 and 29 years old with Graves' ophthalmopathy. The CDR3 region has the DNA TGCGCCAGCAGCCAAGATTACGAAGGATTCTACAATGAGCAGTTCTTC. As protein: CASSQDYEGFYNEQFF.